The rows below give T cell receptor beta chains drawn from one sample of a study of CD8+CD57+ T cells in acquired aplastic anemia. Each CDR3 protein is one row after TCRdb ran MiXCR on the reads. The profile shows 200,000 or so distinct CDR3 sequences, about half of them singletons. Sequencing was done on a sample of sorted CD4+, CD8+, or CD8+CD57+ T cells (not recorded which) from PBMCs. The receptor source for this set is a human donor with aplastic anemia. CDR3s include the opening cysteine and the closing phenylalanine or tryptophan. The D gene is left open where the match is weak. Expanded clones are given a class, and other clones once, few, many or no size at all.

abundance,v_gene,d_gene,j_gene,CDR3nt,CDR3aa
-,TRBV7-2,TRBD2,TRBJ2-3,TGTGCCAGTAGTCCGGTGGGGGGGTTCACAGATACGCAGTATTTT,CASSPVGGFTDTQYF
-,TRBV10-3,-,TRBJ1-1,TGTGCCATCAGTGAAGGTTACACTGAAGCTTTCTTT,CAISEGYTEAFF
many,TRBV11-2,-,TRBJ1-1,TGTGCCAGCAGCCCACTTTCCACCTTAGCTTTCTTT,CASSPLSTLAFF
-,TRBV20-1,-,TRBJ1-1,TGCAGTGCTAGCGGCAAGGCGAGGAGTGGTGAAGCTTTCTTT,CSASGKARSGEAFF
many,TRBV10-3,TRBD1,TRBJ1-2,TGTGCCATCAGGGACAGGGAAGGAGAGGGCTACACCTTC,CAIRDREGEGYTF
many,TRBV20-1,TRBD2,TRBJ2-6,TGCAGTGCCGGGACTATAATCTCTGGGGCCAACGTCCTGACTTTC,CSAGTIISGANVLTF
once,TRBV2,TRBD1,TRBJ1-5,TGTGCCAGCAGTGTAAGTCTGGACAGGCGTGCGGCCCAGCATTTT,CASSVSLDRRAAQHF
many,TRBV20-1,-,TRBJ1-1,TGCAGCGCCAATCGGGGGAGGAACACTGAAGCTTTCTTT,CSANRGRNTEAFF
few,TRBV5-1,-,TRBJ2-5,TGCGCCAGCAGTGCAAACAAAGAGACCCAGTACTTC,CASSANKETQYF
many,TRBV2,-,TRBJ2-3,TGTGCCAGCTCCAATCAAGGGCTTGCGACAGATACGCAGTATTTT,CASSNQGLATDTQYF
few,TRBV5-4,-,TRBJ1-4,TGTGCCAGCAGCTTTGGGGGGCCGGATGAAAAACTGTTTTTT,CASSFGGPDEKLFF
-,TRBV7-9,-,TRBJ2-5,TGTGCCGGCAGCTATTTAGGGAATCAAGAGACCCAGTACTTC,CAGSYLGNQETQYF
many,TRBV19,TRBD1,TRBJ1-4,TGTGCCAGTACCCTATCCGGGACAGGGGTTCTTAATGAAAAACTGTTTTTT,CASTLSGTGVLNEKLFF
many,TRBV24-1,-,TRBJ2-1,TGTGCCACCAGTGACAACAGCCGGGGAGGCGGGGTTGAGCAGTTCTTC,CATSDNSRGGGVEQFF
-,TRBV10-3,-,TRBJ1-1,TGTGCCATCAGTGAGTACGGGGCGACTGAAGCTTTCTTT,CAISEYGATEAFF
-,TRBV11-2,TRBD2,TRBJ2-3,TGTGCCAGCAGCTTGAAGCGGGGGCGCACAGATACGCAGTATTTT,CASSLKRGRTDTQYF